The 14 T cell receptor beta chains below were found in one sample sequenced in a study of response to subunit inactivated influenza vaccine. TCRdb independently ran MiXCR on the RT-PCR reads; one entry per CDR3 protein. The sample holds 500,000 to 750,000 distinct CDR3 sequences; 14% are singletons and the top ten take around 10%. The input for sequencing was PBMCs from blood, taken roughly 12 days after vaccination. The receptor source for this set is a man aged 50 or older who received an inactivated influenza vaccine.

The J gene is TRBJ1-2, the V gene TRBV11-2; 9 bases agree with TRBD1. V was clipped by 1 base and J by 8 bases; unmatched bases: 17. This CDR3 has 18 residues. CDR1 and CDR2 (germline): SGHAT, FQNNGV. The CDR3 here is CASSLVISVSGQGNGYTF. In nucleotides, the CDR3 is TGTGCCAGCAGCTTAGTTATTTCCGTATCGGGACAGGGCAACGGCTACACCTTC.

This chain uses TRBV6-2 or TRBV6-3 with TRBJ2-1, with TRBD2 identical over 11 bases. V trimming: 8 bases; J trimming: 10 bases; junction bases outside the gene matches: 10. The CDR3 contains 14 residues. Per germline, CDR1 MNHEY and CDR2 SVGEGT. The CDR3 protein is CASGTSGSEGEQFF. CDR3 in DNA: TGTGCCAGCGGAACTAGCGGGAGTGAGGGGGAGCAGTTCTTC.

The J gene is TRBJ1-1, the V gene TRBV13; TRBD1 aligns across 8 bases. CDR1 and CDR2 (germline): PRHDT, FYEKMQ (reference sequence). The length of the CDR3 is 20 residues. The J segment lost 0 bases and the V segment lost 0 bases, leaving 15 bases of the junction unmatched. In DNA form, the CDR3 reads TGTGCCAGCAGCTTAGGTCTGTATTCCGGAACGACAGGGGTGAACACTGAAGCTTTCTTT. Residues: CASSLGLYSGTTGVNTEAFF.

The chain recombines TRBV15 with TRBJ2-5; D perhaps matches TRBD1 (6 bases). Deletions cut 4 bases from V and 4 bases from J, with 7 bases between. CDR1 LNHNV and CDR2 YYDKDF come from the germline V gene (reference sequence). The CDR3 spans 12 residues. CDR3 in amino acids: CATSTTGETQYF. The CDR3 nucleotides read TGTGCCACCAGCACGACAGGAGAGACCCAGTACTTC.

Many counts were recorded for this clonotype. The V gene is TRBV20-1, the J gene TRBJ2-3; TRBD2 agrees at 7 bases. This CDR3 is 14 amino acids long. Germline V gene data show CDR1 as DFQATT and CDR2 as SNEGSKA (reference sequence). J lost 0 bases, V lost 3 bases, and 3 bases had no gene match. The CDR3 DNA sequence: TGCAGTGCTAGTCGCGGGAGAAGCACAGATACGCAGTATTTT. Amino acid sequence: CSASRGRSTDTQYF.

This clonotype was recorded many times. The chain recombines TRBV7-6 with TRBJ2-7, with 9 bases lining up with TRBD1. Germline lookup yields CDR1 SGHVS and CDR2 FNYEAQ. V dropped 2 bases and J dropped 6; count of bases not matched to a gene: 5. CDR3 length: 14 amino acids. The CDR3 region has the DNA TGTGCCAGCAGCTTACTAGGGACAGGGCCCGAGCAGTACTTC. Its protein product is CASSLLGTGPEQYF.

The V gene is TRBV20-1, the J gene TRBJ2-7, with D possibly TRBD2 on 7 matching bases. The CDR3 runs to 14 residues. With 6 bases removed from V and 2 bases from J, the gap between germline ends came to 17 bases. Germline V gene lookup returns CDR1 DFQATT and CDR2 SNEGSKA (reference sequence). For the CDR3, the DNA is TGCAGTGCCGCACATGGGGGGGCCCCCTACGAGCAGTACTTC. It encodes CSAAHGGAPYEQYF.

This clonotype was seen more than once but under ten times. The J gene is TRBJ2-7, the V gene TRBV27; D is unclear. V lost 0 bases and J 2 bases, leaving 8 bases between the germline ends. Germline V gene data show CDR1 as MNHEY and CDR2 as SMNVEV (reference sequence). CDR3 length equals 14 residues. This chain's CDR3 is CASSLSVRAYEQYF. The CDR3 DNA sequence: TGTGCCAGCAGTTTATCGGTCCGGGCCTACGAGCAGTACTTC.

This clonotype was observed at least ten times. The genes are TRBV19 and TRBJ2-1; D is possibly TRBD2 (7 bases). CDR3 size: 17 residues. V lost 5 bases to trimming and J lost 6 bases, with 23 bases between them. Germline loops: CDR1 LNHDA, CDR2 SQIVND (reference sequence). The CDR3: CASSGRGERRKRNEQFF. The CDR3 nucleotides read TGTGCCAGTAGTGGGAGGGGGGAGCGGCGGAAACGCAATGAGCAGTTCTTC.

J is TRBJ1-5 and V is TRBV5-1, with D perhaps TRBD1 (6 bases). V lost 1 base to trimming and J lost 7 bases, with 12 bases between them. The germline V gene encodes CDR1 SGHRS and CDR2 YFSETQ. The CDR3 covers 14 residues. The DNA of the CDR3 is TGCGCCAGCAGCTTGAGGGGGGACCGACAGCCCCAGCATTTT. Its translation: CASSLRGDRQPQHF.

This clonotype was seen a handful of times. The V and J genes are TRBV7-2 and TRBJ1-1, with 9 bases fitting TRBD1. The CDR3 spans 14 residues. Germline CDR1 and CDR2: SGHTA and FQGNSA. V gave up 4 bases and J gave up 10 bases; unmatched junction bases: 10. In DNA, the CDR3 is TGTGCCAGCAGCTCCAGTGGGACAGGGCAGAGAGCTTTCTTT. Protein sequence: CASSSSGTGQRAFF.

The V call is TRBV30, the J call TRBJ1-1, with D possibly matching TRBD1 (5 bases). Trimming shortened V by 0 bases and J by 0 bases, and 8 bases separated the two germline ends. The germline V gene has CDR1 GTSNPN and CDR2 SVGIG (reference sequence). The CDR3 runs to 14 residues. The CDR3 spells CAWSVGGLNTEAFF. As DNA, the CDR3 is TGTGCCTGGAGTGTTGGGGGTTTGAACACTGAAGCTTTCTTT.

There are a few counts of this clonotype. This chain joins TRBV18 and TRBJ2-3; possibly TRBD2 for D (6 bases). V lost 6 bases, J lost 2 bases, and 18 bases lay in between. Germline loops: CDR1 KGHSH, CDR2 LQKENI. This CDR3 comprises 16 residues. CDR3 protein: CASSLTTRSLTDTQYF. CDR3 nucleotides: TGTGCCAGCTCTCTTACGACTAGATCCCTCACAGATACGCAGTATTTT.

The chain combines TRBV5-1 with TRBJ2-2; D might be TRBD1 (6 bases). Germline values: CDR1 SGHRS, CDR2 YFSETQ. Trimming cost V 4 bases and J 5 bases, with 12 bases left between them. The CDR3 extends over 14 amino acids. The CDR3 DNA sequence: TGCGCCAGCAGCCGGCGGACAGTTACCGGGGAGCTGTTTTTT. The encoded protein is CASSRRTVTGELFF.